A selection of T cell receptor beta chains follows, all from one sample in a study of cytomegalovirus exposure and HLA in healthy donors. This table comes from immunoSEQ multiplex PCR, and its TCRdb copy is limited to in-frame clones, with some not included. Here the sample spans some 130,000 clones, 70% to 90% being singletons. Sequencing used PBMCs. The receptors derive from a man in his forties in good health and CMV-seronegative. Both conserved end residues are part of each CDR3. Each record gives: J gene, D gene, V gene, clone size, CDR3 DNA, CDR3 protein. A D gene is named only where the DNA matches it firmly. The listing skips clone size in some rows; elsewhere it reads once, few, many or a size class.

j_gene: TRBJ2-2; d_gene: TRBD2; v_gene: TRBV19; abundance: NA; CDR3nt: TGTGCCAGTAGTAAAGTAGCGGGAGGGCCGAACACCGGGGAGCTGTTTTTT; CDR3aa: CASSKVAGGPNTGELFF
j_gene: TRBJ1-2; d_gene: NA; v_gene: TRBV19; abundance: once; CDR3nt: TGTGCCAGTAGTAACATTGGGGGCTCTGGCTACACCTTC; CDR3aa: CASSNIGGSGYTF
j_gene: TRBJ1-2; d_gene: TRBD1; v_gene: TRBV4-3; abundance: NA; CDR3nt: TGCGCCAGCAGCCACTCAGACAGGGCCTATGGCTACACCTTC; CDR3aa: CASSHSDRAYGYTF
j_gene: TRBJ2-2; d_gene: NA; v_gene: TRBV5-1; abundance: NA; CDR3nt: TGCGCCAGCAGCTCTCTCGGGGAGCTGTTTTTT; CDR3aa: CASSSLGELFF
j_gene: TRBJ2-7; d_gene: NA; v_gene: TRBV7-9; abundance: NA; CDR3nt: TGTGCCAGCAGCTTAGAGGCAGGGATGTCCTACGAGCAGTACTTC; CDR3aa: CASSLEAGMSYEQYF
j_gene: TRBJ1-6; d_gene: NA; v_gene: TRBV7-2; abundance: few; CDR3nt: TGTGCCAGCAGCTCAACAGGAGGGTTCACTGGGCTTCCCCCACCCCTCCACTTT; CDR3aa: CASSSTGGFTGLPPPLHF
j_gene: TRBJ2-1; d_gene: NA; v_gene: TRBV6-5; abundance: NA; CDR3nt: TGTGCCAGCAGTTACGGGCAGGGTCCCCACAATGAGCAGTTCTTC; CDR3aa: CASSYGQGPHNEQFF
j_gene: TRBJ1-2; d_gene: NA; v_gene: TRBV5-1; abundance: NA; CDR3nt: TGCGCCAGCAGCTTGGGCGGACAGACCCCCCGAGGAACCTTC; CDR3aa: CASSLGGQTPRGTF
j_gene: TRBJ1-2; d_gene: NA; v_gene: TRBV5-6; abundance: NA; CDR3nt: TGTGCCAGCAGCTTGTATCAGGGTGGCGGGGCTAACTATGGCTACACCTTC; CDR3aa: CASSLYQGGGANYGYTF
j_gene: TRBJ2-1; d_gene: NA; v_gene: TRBV29-1; abundance: NA; CDR3nt: TGCAGCGTTGGAGGAAACAATGAGCAGTTCTTC; CDR3aa: CSVGGNNEQFF
j_gene: TRBJ2-1; d_gene: TRBD2; v_gene: TRBV19; abundance: NA; CDR3nt: TGTGCCAGTAGTTTTACTAGCGGGGCTTACAATGAGCAGTTCTTC; CDR3aa: CASSFTSGAYNEQFF
j_gene: TRBJ2-3; d_gene: TRBD2; v_gene: TRBV19; abundance: NA; CDR3nt: TGTGCCAGTAGAGTTGGTAGCGGGGCATTAATCACAGATACGCAGTATTTT; CDR3aa: CASRVGSGALITDTQYF
j_gene: TRBJ2-6; d_gene: NA; v_gene: TRBV19; abundance: NA; CDR3nt: TGTGCCAGTAGTTCGGGAGGGGCCAACGTCCTGACTTTC; CDR3aa: CASSSGGANVLTF
j_gene: TRBJ2-4; d_gene: NA; v_gene: TRBV4-1; abundance: NA; CDR3nt: TGCGCCAGCAGCCAAGGCTCAGGAACCAAAAACATTCAGTACTTC; CDR3aa: CASSQGSGTKNIQYF
j_gene: TRBJ2-1; d_gene: NA; v_gene: TRBV19; abundance: NA; CDR3nt: TGTGCCAGTAGTACCCGACTGGGCTCCTACAATGAGCAGTTCTTC; CDR3aa: CASSTRLGSYNEQFF
j_gene: TRBJ2-3; d_gene: TRBD1; v_gene: TRBV4-3; abundance: NA; CDR3nt: TGCGCCAGCAGCCGGGTGAACAGGGGGCAAGATACGCAGTATTTT; CDR3aa: CASSRVNRGQDTQYF
j_gene: TRBJ2-1; d_gene: TRBD1; v_gene: TRBV11-3; abundance: once; CDR3nt: TGTGCCAGCAGCTCCCGGACAGGGGTTGGTTACAATGAGCAGTTCTTC; CDR3aa: CASSSRTGVGYNEQFF
j_gene: TRBJ2-7; d_gene: NA; v_gene: TRBV5-6; abundance: NA; CDR3nt: TGTGCCAGCAGCTCCCCCGCCGGACTCTACGAGCAGTACTTC; CDR3aa: CASSSPAGLYEQYF
j_gene: TRBJ1-6; d_gene: NA; v_gene: TRBV7-8; abundance: few; CDR3nt: TGTGCCAGCAGCCCGATGATCCCAGGGAGCGGGTATAATTCACCCCTCCACTTT; CDR3aa: CASSPMIPGSGYNSPLHF
j_gene: TRBJ2-1; d_gene: TRBD2; v_gene: TRBV7-6; abundance: NA; CDR3nt: TGTGCCAGCAGCACCGGGACTAGCGGGGGGCTATCCTACAATGAGCAGTTCTTC; CDR3aa: CASSTGTSGGLSYNEQFF
j_gene: TRBJ1-6; d_gene: NA; v_gene: TRBV6-5; abundance: NA; CDR3nt: TGTGCCAGCAGCGCTATGCCGGGTGGACCCCTCCACTTT; CDR3aa: CASSAMPGGPLHF
j_gene: TRBJ2-7; d_gene: TRBD1; v_gene: TRBV7-2; abundance: once; CDR3nt: TGTGCCAGCAACCCTTTTGGACAGGGCTCCGAGCAGTACTTC; CDR3aa: CASNPFGQGSEQYF
j_gene: TRBJ2-1; d_gene: NA; v_gene: TRBV7-2; abundance: NA; CDR3nt: TGTGCCAGCAGCTCCGTCACCCCTAACAATGAGCAGTTCTTC; CDR3aa: CASSSVTPNNEQFF
j_gene: TRBJ2-1; d_gene: NA; v_gene: TRBV5-1; abundance: NA; CDR3nt: TGCGCCAGCAGCTTGGCCGCGTCTTACTCCTACAATGAGCAGTTCTTC; CDR3aa: CASSLAASYSYNEQFF
j_gene: TRBJ1-4; d_gene: TRBD1; v_gene: TRBV11-2; abundance: NA; CDR3nt: TGTGCCAGCAGCTTAGCTAGGACAGGGGATGAAAAACTGTTTTTT; CDR3aa: CASSLARTGDEKLFF
j_gene: TRBJ2-2; d_gene: TRBD1; v_gene: TRBV29-1; abundance: NA; CDR3nt: TGCAGCGGCCGGACAGGGGGCTTGGGCGGGGAGCTGTTTTTT; CDR3aa: CSGRTGGLGGELFF
j_gene: TRBJ2-3; d_gene: TRBD2; v_gene: TRBV5-4; abundance: NA; CDR3nt: TGTGCCAGCAGCTACGGGACTAGCGGCACAGATACGCAGTATTTT; CDR3aa: CASSYGTSGTDTQYF
j_gene: TRBJ2-1; d_gene: TRBD2; v_gene: TRBV7-6; abundance: few; CDR3nt: TGTGCCAGCAGCCTTCTAGCGGGAGTGTACAATGAGCAGTTCTTC; CDR3aa: CASSLLAGVYNEQFF
j_gene: TRBJ2-7; d_gene: NA; v_gene: TRBV29-1; abundance: few; CDR3nt: TGCAGCGTTGATGGGGGGGCACGCTCCTACGAGCAGTACTTC; CDR3aa: CSVDGGARSYEQYF
j_gene: TRBJ2-7; d_gene: NA; v_gene: TRBV5-4; abundance: NA; CDR3nt: TGTGCCAGCAGCTCATACACAGGTTCCCGCAACTACGAGCAGTACTTC; CDR3aa: CASSSYTGSRNYEQYF
j_gene: TRBJ1-5; d_gene: TRBD1; v_gene: TRBV6-5; abundance: NA; CDR3nt: TGTGCCAGCAGCGGGACAGGGAGATTTCAGCCCCAGCATTTT; CDR3aa: CASSGTGRFQPQHF
j_gene: TRBJ2-7; d_gene: TRBD2; v_gene: TRBV9; abundance: NA; CDR3nt: TGTGCCAGCAGCGTAGCTACTGGGGCTAGCGGGGGGGCCTACGAGCAGTACTTC; CDR3aa: CASSVATGASGGAYEQYF
j_gene: TRBJ2-7; d_gene: TRBD2; v_gene: TRBV7-2; abundance: NA; CDR3nt: TGTGCCAGCAGCTTGGAAGGTAGCGGGTACTACGAGCAGTACTTC; CDR3aa: CASSLEGSGYYEQYF
j_gene: TRBJ2-7; d_gene: TRBD2; v_gene: TRBV10-3; abundance: NA; CDR3nt: TGTGCCATCAGTCCACAGGGAGCTAGCGGGATTTACGAGCAGTACTTC; CDR3aa: CAISPQGASGIYEQYF
j_gene: TRBJ2-7; d_gene: NA; v_gene: TRBV7-9; abundance: NA; CDR3nt: TGTGCCAGCAGCTTAGAGGACACCTACGAGCAGTACTTC; CDR3aa: CASSLEDTYEQYF
j_gene: TRBJ2-7; d_gene: NA; v_gene: TRBV7-9; abundance: NA; CDR3nt: TGTTCCAGCAGCTATAGAGGGGGGGGGCCACACGAGCAGTACTTC; CDR3aa: CSSSYRGGGPHEQYF
j_gene: TRBJ2-2; d_gene: TRBD1; v_gene: TRBV9; abundance: NA; CDR3nt: TGTGCCAGCAGCACCCGGACAGGGGGAAACACCGGGGAGCTGTTTTTT; CDR3aa: CASSTRTGGNTGELFF
j_gene: TRBJ1-4; d_gene: NA; v_gene: TRBV2; abundance: NA; CDR3nt: TGTGCCAGCAGTGACCGGCAGACAAATGAAAAACTGTTTTTT; CDR3aa: CASSDRQTNEKLFF
j_gene: TRBJ1-1; d_gene: NA; v_gene: TRBV19; abundance: NA; CDR3nt: TGTGCCAGTATCCGAGGCGAGTTGACGAACACTGAAGCTTTCTTT; CDR3aa: CASIRGELTNTEAFF
j_gene: TRBJ1-1; d_gene: NA; v_gene: TRBV5-1; abundance: once; CDR3nt: TGCGCCAGCGGGGGGGTTGGGAACATGAACACTGAAGCTTTCTTT; CDR3aa: CASGGVGNMNTEAFF